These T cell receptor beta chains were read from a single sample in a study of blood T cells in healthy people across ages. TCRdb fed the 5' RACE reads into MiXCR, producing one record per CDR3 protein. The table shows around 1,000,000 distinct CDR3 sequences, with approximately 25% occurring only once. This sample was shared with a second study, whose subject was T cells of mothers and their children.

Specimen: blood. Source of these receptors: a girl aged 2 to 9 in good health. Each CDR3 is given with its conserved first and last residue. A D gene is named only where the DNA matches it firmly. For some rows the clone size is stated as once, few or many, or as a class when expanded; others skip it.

CDR3 protein: CASSQDFKGGLSPLHF
CDR3 DNA: TGTGCCAGCAGCCAAGATTTTAAAGGGGGCCTTTCACCCCTCCACTTT
D gene: TRBD1
J gene: TRBJ1-6
clone size: -
V gene: TRBV4-2

CDR3 protein: CSARDPASNYGYTF
CDR3 DNA: TGCAGTGCTAGAGATCCCGCATCTAACTATGGCTACACCTTC
D gene: -
J gene: TRBJ1-2
clone size: many
V gene: TRBV20-1

CDR3 protein: CASSPYGSGGAYAQYF
CDR3 DNA: TGTGCCAGCAGTCCCTACGGTAGCGGGGGGGCTTATGCGCAGTATTTT
D gene: TRBD2
J gene: TRBJ2-3
clone size: -
V gene: TRBV12-3/TRBV12-4

CDR3 protein: CSAREIHSGGTAYNEQFF
CDR3 DNA: TGCAGTGCTAGAGAAATACACAGTGGGGGTACAGCATACAATGAGCAGTTCTTC
D gene: -
J gene: TRBJ2-1
clone size: few
V gene: TRBV20-1

CDR3 protein: CSARAAREGQETQYF
CDR3 DNA: TGCAGTGCTAGGGCTGCGCGGGAGGGCCAAGAGACCCAGTACTTC
D gene: TRBD2
J gene: TRBJ2-5
clone size: -
V gene: TRBV20-1

CDR3 protein: CASDIMNTEAFF
CDR3 DNA: TGTGCTAGTGATATAATGAACACTGAAGCTTTCTTT
D gene: -
J gene: TRBJ1-1
clone size: -
V gene: TRBV12-5

CDR3 protein: CSGLGYRDSADTQYF
CDR3 DNA: TGCAGCGGCCTCGGGTACAGGGATAGCGCAGATACGCAGTATTTT
D gene: -
J gene: TRBJ2-3
clone size: -
V gene: TRBV29-1

CDR3 protein: CSARDRDSLLNPWGYTF
CDR3 DNA: TGCAGTGCTAGAGATCGGGACAGCCTCTTGAATCCGTGGGGCTACACCTTC
D gene: TRBD1
J gene: TRBJ1-2
clone size: -
V gene: TRBV20-1

CDR3 protein: CATSRYTSHNEQFF
CDR3 DNA: TGTGCCACCAGCAGATACACTAGCCACAATGAGCAGTTCTTC
D gene: -
J gene: TRBJ2-1
clone size: few
V gene: TRBV15

CDR3 protein: CASSLTSGGIGTDTQYF
CDR3 DNA: TGTGCCAGCAGCTTGACTAGCGGGGGGATCGGCACAGATACGCAGTATTTT
D gene: TRBD2
J gene: TRBJ2-3
clone size: -
V gene: TRBV5-6

CDR3 protein: CATSPGATQETQYF
CDR3 DNA: TGTGCCACCAGCCCCGGGGCGACCCAAGAGACCCAGTACTTC
D gene: -
J gene: TRBJ2-5
clone size: -
V gene: TRBV28

CDR3 protein: CASSLIDSSYEQYF
CDR3 DNA: TGTGCCAGCAGCTTGATCGACAGTTCCTACGAGCAGTACTTC
D gene: -
J gene: TRBJ2-7
clone size: few
V gene: TRBV7-9

CDR3 protein: CASSGMVRTYEQYF
CDR3 DNA: TGTGCCAGCAGCGGAATGGTGCGGACCTACGAGCAGTACTTC
D gene: -
J gene: TRBJ2-7
clone size: -
V gene: TRBV11-2

CDR3 protein: CASSQEGQGVFLFF
CDR3 DNA: TGTGCCAGCAGCCAAGAAGGGCAGGGAGTCTTTCTGTTTTTT
D gene: -
J gene: TRBJ1-4
clone size: -
V gene: TRBV4-2

CDR3 protein: CASSNNPTSGVMRASYNEQFF
CDR3 DNA: TGTGCCAGCAGCAACAACCCGACTAGCGGGGTAATGAGGGCCTCCTACAATGAGCAGTTCTTC
D gene: -
J gene: TRBJ2-1
clone size: -
V gene: TRBV21-1

CDR3 protein: CSAPDSGSTYNEQFF
CDR3 DNA: TGCAGTGCCCCAGACTCGGGATCGACCTACAATGAGCAGTTCTTC
D gene: -
J gene: TRBJ2-1
clone size: -
V gene: TRBV20-1

CDR3 protein: CASSSGIKSVRGETQYF
CDR3 DNA: TGTGCCAGCAGTTCTGGAATAAAATCAGTCAGAGGAGAGACCCAGTACTTC
D gene: -
J gene: TRBJ2-5
clone size: -
V gene: TRBV28

CDR3 protein: CASSQDRNGETQYF
CDR3 DNA: TGTGCCAGCAGCCAAGATCGTAACGGGGAGACCCAGTACTTC
D gene: -
J gene: TRBJ2-5
clone size: few
V gene: TRBV4-2

CDR3 protein: CSAKEWGGGETQYF
CDR3 DNA: TGCAGTGCTAAGGAATGGGGGGGAGGAGAGACCCAGTACTTC
D gene: TRBD2
J gene: TRBJ2-5
clone size: -
V gene: TRBV20-1

CDR3 protein: CASSLDGAPLHF
CDR3 DNA: TGTGCCAGCAGCTTAGACGGAGCACCCCTCCACTTT
D gene: -
J gene: TRBJ1-6
clone size: -
V gene: TRBV7-2

CDR3 protein: CASSSQGFMNIQYF
CDR3 DNA: TGTGCCAGCAGCTCACAGGGTTTTATGAACATTCAGTACTTC
D gene: -
J gene: TRBJ2-4
clone size: -
V gene: TRBV5-6

CDR3 protein: CSVETGPNEKLFF
CDR3 DNA: TGCAGCGTTGAAACAGGACCTAATGAAAAACTGTTTTTT
D gene: -
J gene: TRBJ1-4
clone size: -
V gene: TRBV29-1

CDR3 protein: CSARVSGTSVSSYNEQFF
CDR3 DNA: TGCAGTGCTAGGGTGAGCGGAACCTCCGTCAGCTCCTACAATGAGCAGTTCTTC
D gene: -
J gene: TRBJ2-1
clone size: few
V gene: TRBV20-1

CDR3 protein: CSVQGAIEQYF
CDR3 DNA: TGCAGTGTACAAGGGGCGATCGAGCAGTACTTC
D gene: -
J gene: TRBJ2-7
clone size: -
V gene: TRBV20-1

CDR3 protein: CASRTPGVNIQYF
CDR3 DNA: TGTGCCAGCAGAACTCCAGGGGTAAACATTCAGTACTTC
D gene: -
J gene: TRBJ2-4
clone size: many
V gene: TRBV7-2

CDR3 protein: CSVEDPYSPGLAGVYADTQYF
CDR3 DNA: TGCAGCGTTGAAGATCCCTACTCGCCGGGACTAGCGGGAGTTTATGCAGATACGCAGTATTTT
D gene: TRBD2
J gene: TRBJ2-3
clone size: -
V gene: TRBV29-1

CDR3 protein: CATSDQGQGGFSEQFF
CDR3 DNA: TGTGCCACCAGTGACCAGGGACAGGGAGGATTTAGTGAGCAGTTCTTC
D gene: TRBD1
J gene: TRBJ2-1
clone size: few
V gene: TRBV24-1

CDR3 protein: CASSYWADTQYF
CDR3 DNA: TGTGCCAGCAGCTACTGGGCGGATACGCAGTATTTT
D gene: -
J gene: TRBJ2-3
clone size: few
V gene: TRBV7-2

CDR3 protein: CASSSDVAILAEPDTQYF
CDR3 DNA: TGTGCCAGCAGTTCCGATGTCGCCATACTAGCGGAACCAGATACGCAGTATTTT
D gene: TRBD2
J gene: TRBJ2-3
clone size: -
V gene: TRBV28

CDR3 protein: CSARTTGVGTDTQYF
CDR3 DNA: TGCAGTGCTAGAACAACAGGGGTAGGCACAGATACGCAGTATTTT
D gene: TRBD1
J gene: TRBJ2-3
clone size: few
V gene: TRBV20-1

CDR3 protein: CATTGLAGGPNPGEQYF
CDR3 DNA: TGTGCCACCACAGGACTAGCGGGAGGGCCGAATCCGGGCGAGCAGTACTTC
D gene: TRBD2
J gene: TRBJ2-7
clone size: -
V gene: TRBV10-3

CDR3 protein: CASSLGKGASINNEQFF
CDR3 DNA: TGTGCCAGCAGCTTAGGGAAGGGGGCATCGATCAACAATGAGCAGTTCTTC
D gene: TRBD1
J gene: TRBJ2-1
clone size: -
V gene: TRBV11-3

CDR3 protein: CASRTGYYGYTF
CDR3 DNA: TGTGCCAGCAGGACAGGATACTATGGCTACACCTTC
D gene: -
J gene: TRBJ1-2
clone size: few
V gene: TRBV12-3/TRBV12-4

CDR3 protein: CASSFQLGANVLTF
CDR3 DNA: TGTGCCAGCAGTTTCCAGCTCGGGGCCAACGTCCTGACTTTC
D gene: -
J gene: TRBJ2-6
clone size: -
V gene: TRBV28

CDR3 protein: CATSRAGSVDEQFF
CDR3 DNA: TGTGCCACCAGTCGGGCAGGGTCGGTCGATGAGCAGTTCTTC
D gene: -
J gene: TRBJ2-1
clone size: -
V gene: TRBV24-1

CDR3 protein: CSPDNEQFF
CDR3 DNA: TGCAGTCCTGACAATGAGCAGTTCTTC
D gene: -
J gene: TRBJ2-1
clone size: few
V gene: TRBV20-1

CDR3 protein: CSARPTTDEAFF
CDR3 DNA: TGCAGTGCTAGGCCGACGACAGACGAAGCTTTCTTT
D gene: -
J gene: TRBJ1-1
clone size: few
V gene: TRBV20-1

CDR3 protein: CASSQPGTGGQGEQYF
CDR3 DNA: TGTGCCAGCTCACAGCCAGGGACAGGGGGCCAGGGCGAGCAGTACTTC
D gene: TRBD1
J gene: TRBJ2-7
clone size: few
V gene: TRBV18